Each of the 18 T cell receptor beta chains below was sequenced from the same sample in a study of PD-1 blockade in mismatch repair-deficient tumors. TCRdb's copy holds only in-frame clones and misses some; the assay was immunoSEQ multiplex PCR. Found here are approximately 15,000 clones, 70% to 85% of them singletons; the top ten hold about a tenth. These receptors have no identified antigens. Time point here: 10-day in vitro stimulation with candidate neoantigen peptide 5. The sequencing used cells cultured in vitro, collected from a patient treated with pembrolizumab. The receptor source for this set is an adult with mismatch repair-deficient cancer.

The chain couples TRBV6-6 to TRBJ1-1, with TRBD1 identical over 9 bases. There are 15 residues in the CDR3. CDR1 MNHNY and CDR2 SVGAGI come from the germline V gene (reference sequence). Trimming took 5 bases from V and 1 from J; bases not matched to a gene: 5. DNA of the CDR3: TGTGCCAGCAGTAGACCGGACAGGGGGAACACTGAAGCTTTCTTT. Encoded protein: CASSRPDRGNTEAFF.

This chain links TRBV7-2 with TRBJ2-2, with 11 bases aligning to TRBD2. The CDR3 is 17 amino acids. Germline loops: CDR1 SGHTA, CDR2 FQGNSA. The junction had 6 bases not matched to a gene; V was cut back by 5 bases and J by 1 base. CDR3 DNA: TGTGCCAGCAGCCTTTTGGGACTAGCGGAGAACACCGGGGAGCTGTTTTTT. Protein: CASSLLGLAENTGELFF.

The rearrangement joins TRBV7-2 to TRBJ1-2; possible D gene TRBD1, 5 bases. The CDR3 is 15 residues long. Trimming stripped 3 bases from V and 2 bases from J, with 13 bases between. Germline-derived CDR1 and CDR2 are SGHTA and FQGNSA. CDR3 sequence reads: CASSFLRDGNYGYTF. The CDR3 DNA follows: TGTGCCAGCAGCTTCCTCCGGGACGGCAACTATGGCTACACCTTC.

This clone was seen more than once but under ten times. This CDR3 is CASSTSGPNSPLHF. The CDR3 DNA is TGTGCCAGTAGTACTTCAGGCCCTAATTCACCCCTCCACTTT. V gene TRBV19 combines with J gene TRBJ1-6; D not resolved. CDR1 is LNHDA, CDR2 SQIVND, per germline (reference sequence). The CDR3 consists of 14 residues. V lost 4 bases, J lost 6 bases, and 10 bases lay in between.

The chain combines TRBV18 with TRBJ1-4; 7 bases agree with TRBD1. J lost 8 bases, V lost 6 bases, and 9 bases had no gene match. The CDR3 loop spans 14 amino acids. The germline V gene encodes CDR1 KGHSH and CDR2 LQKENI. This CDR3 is CASSYSTGFEKLFF. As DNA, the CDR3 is TGTGCCAGCTCCTACTCGACAGGGTTCGAAAAACTGTTTTTT. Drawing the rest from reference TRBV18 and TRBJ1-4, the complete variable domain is NAGVMQNPRHLVRRRGQEARLRCSPMKGHSHVYWYRQLPEEGLKFMVYLQKENIIDESGMPKERFSAEFPKEGPSILRIQQVVRGDSAAYFCASSYSTGFEKLFFGSGTQLSVL.

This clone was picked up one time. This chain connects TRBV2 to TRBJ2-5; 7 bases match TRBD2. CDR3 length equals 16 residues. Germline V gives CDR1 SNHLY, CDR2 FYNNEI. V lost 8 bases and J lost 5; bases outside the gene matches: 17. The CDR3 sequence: CASELPGLAVGETQYF. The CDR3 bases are TGTGCCAGCGAACTCCCGGGCCTAGCGGTGGGGGAGACCCAGTACTTC.

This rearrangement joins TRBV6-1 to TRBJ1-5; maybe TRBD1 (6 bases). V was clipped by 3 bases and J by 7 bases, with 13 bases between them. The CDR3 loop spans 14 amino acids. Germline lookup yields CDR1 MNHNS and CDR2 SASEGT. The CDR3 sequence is CASSDRPGGQPQHF. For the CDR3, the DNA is TGTGCCAGCAGTGACCGCCCGGGGGGCCAGCCCCAGCATTTT.

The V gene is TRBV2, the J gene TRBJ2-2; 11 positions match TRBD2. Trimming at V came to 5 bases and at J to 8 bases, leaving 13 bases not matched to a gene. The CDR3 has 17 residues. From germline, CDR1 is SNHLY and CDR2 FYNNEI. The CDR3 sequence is CASSPSGRRLLDGELFF. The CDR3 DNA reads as TGTGCCAGCAGTCCTAGCGGGAGGCGCCTCCTAGATGGGGAGCTGTTTTTT.

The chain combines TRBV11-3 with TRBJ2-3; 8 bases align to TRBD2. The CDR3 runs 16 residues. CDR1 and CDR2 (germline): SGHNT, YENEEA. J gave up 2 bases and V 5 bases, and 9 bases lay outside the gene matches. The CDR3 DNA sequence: TGTGCCAGCAGCCAAAGGGATAGCGGGAACACAGATACGCAGTATTTT. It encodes CASSQRDSGNTDTQYF.

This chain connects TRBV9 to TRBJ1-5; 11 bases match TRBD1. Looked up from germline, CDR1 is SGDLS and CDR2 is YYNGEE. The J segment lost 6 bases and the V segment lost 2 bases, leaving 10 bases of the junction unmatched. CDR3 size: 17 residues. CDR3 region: CASSVVADRGHGQPQHF. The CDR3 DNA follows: TGTGCCAGCAGCGTCGTTGCGGACAGGGGGCACGGTCAGCCCCAGCATTTT. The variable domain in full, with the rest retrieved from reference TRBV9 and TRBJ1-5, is DSGVTQTPKHLITATGQRVTLRCSPRSGDLSVYWYQQSLDQGLQFLIQYYNGEERAKGNILERFSAQQFPDLHSELNLSSLELGDSALYFCASSVVADRGHGQPQHFGDGTRLSIL.

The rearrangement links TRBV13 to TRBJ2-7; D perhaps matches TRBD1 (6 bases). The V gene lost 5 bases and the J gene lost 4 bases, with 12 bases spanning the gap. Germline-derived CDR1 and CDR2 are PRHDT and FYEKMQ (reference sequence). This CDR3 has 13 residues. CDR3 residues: CASSGYRDYEQYF. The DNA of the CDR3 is TGTGCCAGCAGCGGGTACAGGGATTACGAGCAGTACTTC.

The CDR3 spells CASSHREPLNEQFF. DNA for the CDR3: TGTGCCAGTAGTCATCGGGAGCCTCTCAATGAGCAGTTCTTC. The rearrangement joins TRBV19 to TRBJ2-1, with D possibly being TRBD2 (6 bases). Deletions cut 5 bases from V and 6 bases from J, with 14 bases between. Germline CDR1 is LNHDA and CDR2 is SQIVND (reference sequence). The CDR3 is made up of 14 amino acids.

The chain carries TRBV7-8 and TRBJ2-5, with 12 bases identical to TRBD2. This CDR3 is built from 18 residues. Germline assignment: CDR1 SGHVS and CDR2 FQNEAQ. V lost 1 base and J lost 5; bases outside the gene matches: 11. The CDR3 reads CASSLGLAGEWDKETQYF. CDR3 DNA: TGTGCCAGCAGCTTAGGACTAGCGGGAGAGTGGGATAAGGAGACCCAGTACTTC.

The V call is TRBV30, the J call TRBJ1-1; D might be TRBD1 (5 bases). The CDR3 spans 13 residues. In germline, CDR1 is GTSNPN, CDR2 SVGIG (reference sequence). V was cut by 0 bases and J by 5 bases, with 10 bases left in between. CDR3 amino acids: CAWSVWTRTEAFF. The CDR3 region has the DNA TGTGCCTGGAGTGTATGGACAAGGACTGAAGCTTTCTTT.

The CDR3 here is CASSLGLTGTDTQYF. In nucleotides, the CDR3 is TGCGCCAGCAGCTTGGGTCTCACCGGCACAGATACGCAGTATTTT. The V gene is TRBV5-1, the J gene TRBJ2-3; the D is unclear. CDR1 is SGHRS and CDR2 is YFSETQ in the germline V gene. V dropped 0 bases and J dropped 1 base, with 9 bases sitting between them. The CDR3 has 15 amino acids.

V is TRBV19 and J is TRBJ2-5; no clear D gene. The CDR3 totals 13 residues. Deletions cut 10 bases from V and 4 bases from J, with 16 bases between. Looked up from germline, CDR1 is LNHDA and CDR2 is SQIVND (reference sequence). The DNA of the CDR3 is TGTGCCACCCAGAGGTCTGTCGGAGAGACCCAGTACTTC. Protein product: CATQRSVGETQYF.

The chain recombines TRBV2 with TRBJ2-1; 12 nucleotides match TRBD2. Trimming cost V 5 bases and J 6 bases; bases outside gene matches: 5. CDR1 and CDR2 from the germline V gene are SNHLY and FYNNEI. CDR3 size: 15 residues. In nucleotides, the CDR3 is TGTGCCAGCAGTCCGAGACTAGCGGGAGTCAATGAGCAGTTCTTC. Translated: CASSPRLAGVNEQFF.

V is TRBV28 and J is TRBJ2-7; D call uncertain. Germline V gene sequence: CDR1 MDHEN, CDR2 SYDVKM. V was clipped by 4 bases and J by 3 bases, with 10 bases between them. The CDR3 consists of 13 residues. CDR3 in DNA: TGTGCCAGCAGTTCCCCCGGTTTCTACGAGCAGTACTTC. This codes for CASSSPGFYEQYF.